This T cell receptor (beta chain) was profiled in a study of blood T cell repertoires in COVID-19. Study information: PBMCs, B-cell-depleted T cells, or T cells provided the cDNA or gDNA that made up the material.

This clone was observed once. In the authors' methods: Nucleated cell number was recorded as an estimate derived from reference gene primer amplification. Profiling relied on immunoSEQ multiplex PCR, and the TCRdb table lists in-frame clones only, not all of them. V, J and clone size derive from that table, while D and trimming were established from the DNA sequence. The data contain about 20,000 clones, around 90% of them seen just once; the ten biggest clones take up 6%. The V and J ends lost 5 bases and 3 bases respectively, with 11 bases between them. From germline, CDR1 is MNHEY and CDR2 SVGEGT. The CDR3 sequence is 13 residues long.

The material sequenced was peripheral blood. The sequence was obtained from a human donor in a cohort sampled during active COVID-19. This rearrangement joins TRBV6-2 or TRBV6-3 to TRBJ2-7; possible D gene TRBD1, 5 bases. The CDR3 DNA reads as TGTGCCAGCAGTGACCGACAGTTCTACGAGCAGTACTTC. It translates to CASSDRQFYEQYF.